This is a list of T cell receptor beta chains from one sample in a study of graft-versus-host responses after intestinal transplantation. Sequencing used immunoSEQ multiplex PCR; TCRdb keeps in-frame clones, though not all of them. The table includes roughly 97,000 clones, approximately 92% detected once. This specimen was PBMCs, taken approximately 470 days after intestinal transplant. The receptors derive from a human patient who received an intestinal transplant, so some T cells may come from the graft donor. Each CDR3 is given with its conserved first and last residue.

v_call,cdr3_aa
TRBV5-4,CASSSPVEGSNTEAFF
TRBV20-1,CSADRENTIYF
TRBV6-6,CASSYGQENYGYTF
TRBV12-5,CASARGGIPSPLHF
TRBV18,CASSPPGQGIFTQYF
TRBV7-2,CASSSNGAHSSGNTIYF
TRBV5-8,CASSLGRQGATYEQYF
TRBV7-8,CASSLVVGTQYF
TRBV4-1,CASSQGGVGYGYTF
TRBV6-4,CASSPQGGEKLFF
TRBV19,CASKAGITEAFF
TRBV9,CASSVYYSGNTIYF
TRBV19,CASSIFAGGRGEQYF
TRBV7-9,CASSLNSATNEKLFF
TRBV6-6,CASSFPRGGGNTIYF
TRBV4-1,CASSQVTGQGSYEQYF
TRBV5-1,CASSFQGSSGNTIYF
TRBV7-9,CASSSRVSGELFF
TRBV6-5,CASSYRDRGGYEQYF
TRBV14,CASSQTRDRLLDTQYF
TRBV6-6,CASSYRGYEQYF
TRBV9,CASSVDQGTTEAFF
TRBV10-3,CAISGTGSGRGIDLTQYF
TRBV6-5,CASSAVLGGNQPQHF
TRBV7-8,CASSAEYQETQYF
TRBV7-6,CASNGGTGELFF
TRBV7-6,CASSLAGAGANVLTF
TRBV9,CASSVEGNTEAFF
TRBV5-1,CASTNTLTTDTQYF
TRBV5-5,CASSIMGLPDTQYF